These 21 T cell receptor beta chains share one sample of origin, sequenced in a study of T-cell memory formation after mild COVID-19. Via MiXCR, TCRdb re-called the 5' RACE reads, giving one row per CDR3 protein. The sample has approximately 150,000 distinct CDR3 sequences, about 19% seen once; the top ten hold about 2.3%. Sequenced input: PBMCs or a T cell subset sorted from them (not recorded which). These TCRs come from an adult woman who had mild COVID-19 (a few samples of this study predate the infection). Cell type and time point are not known.

Here the CDR3 DNA reads TGCAGTGCTAGAGATCCTGCAGGGAACACTGAAGCTTTCTTT. It translates to CSARDPAGNTEAFF. The chain has TRBV20-1 and TRBJ1-1; D not resolved. Germline CDR1 reads DFQATT; CDR2 reads SNEGSKA (reference sequence). This CDR3 comprises 14 residues. The V end was cut by 0 bases, the J end by 1 base, with 9 bases between.

This clonotype was picked up a small number of times. This chain joins TRBV7-2 and TRBJ2-7, with D possibly matching TRBD2 (5 bases). V lost 4 bases to trimming and J lost 5 bases, with 18 bases between them. Germline CDR1 reads SGHTA; CDR2 reads FQGNSA. The CDR3 loop spans 15 amino acids. CDR3 amino acids: CASSSRAYIGDEQYF. CDR3 in DNA: TGTGCCAGCAGCTCGCGGGCCTATATCGGGGACGAGCAGTACTTC. The full variable domain, with the rest looked up from reference TRBV7-2 and TRBJ2-7, is GAGVSQSPSNKVTEKGKDVELRCDPISGHTALYWYRQSLGQGLEFLIYFQGNSAPDKSGLPSDRFSAERTGGSVSTLTIQRTQQEDSAVYLCASSSRAYIGDEQYFGPGTRLTVT.

A few counts support this clonotype. This chain links TRBV7-9 with TRBJ2-1; D gene uncertain. The V gene lost 2 bases and the J gene lost 9 bases, with 11 bases spanning the gap. CDR3 size: 13 residues. Germline V lookup: CDR1 SEHNR, CDR2 FQNEAQ (reference sequence). CDR3 amino acids: CASSLRLLSEQFF. The CDR3 nucleotides read TGTGCCAGCAGCTTAAGGCTCCTTTCTGAGCAGTTCTTC. Together with reference TRBV7-9 and TRBJ2-1, the CDR3 gives the full variable domain: DTGVSQNPRHKITKRGQNVTFRCDPISEHNRLYWYRQTLGQGPEFLTYFQNEAQLEKSRLLSDRFSAERPKGSFSTLEIQRTEQGDSAMYLCASSLRLLSEQFFGPGTRLTVL.

This clonotype was counted only a few times. The chain uses TRBV9 and TRBJ2-2; tentatively, D is TRBD1 (6 bases). The CDR3 contains 16 residues. V lost 5 bases to trimming and J lost 1 base, with 15 bases between them. The germline V gene has CDR1 SGDLS and CDR2 YYNGEE. The CDR3, as DNA: TGTGCCAGCAGACCTACCGGGACACGGAACACCGGGGAGCTGTTTTTT. Its protein product is CASRPTGTRNTGELFF.

The chain employs TRBV5-4 and TRBJ2-7; tentatively, D is TRBD1 (6 bases). Germline V lookup: CDR1 SGHNT, CDR2 YYREEE (reference sequence). Between the trimmed V and J ends, which lost 4 bases and 3 bases, there was a span of 17 bases. The CDR3 totals 15 residues. Here the CDR3 DNA reads TGTGCCAGCAGCCAGGACAGCTCCCAAATCTACGAGCAGTACTTC. This sequence encodes CASSQDSSQIYEQYF.

This clonotype has a handful of counts. This rearrangement joins TRBV12-3 or TRBV12-4 to TRBJ2-1; perhaps TRBD1 as D (6 bases). This CDR3 is built from 13 residues. Deletions cut 6 bases from V and 10 bases from J, with 16 bases between. The CDR3 here is CASSRDTNAEQFF. CDR3 nucleotides: TGTGCCAGCAGCCGGGACACTAATGCAGAGCAGTTCTTC.

The sample holds a few counts of this clonotype. V is TRBV7-2 and J is TRBJ2-1, with D perhaps matching TRBD2 (6 bases). Germline V gene lookup returns CDR1 SGHTA and CDR2 FQGNSA. This CDR3 has 15 amino acids. The V end was cut by 5 bases, the J end by 7 bases, with 18 bases between. The CDR3 coding sequence is TGTGCCAGCAGCCTTACCCGGGACTTCTGGAATGAGCAGTTCTTC. Its translation is CASSLTRDFWNEQFF.

The J gene is TRBJ1-2, the V gene TRBV6-5; 7 positions match TRBD1. This CDR3 has 15 residues. CDR1 is MNHEY, CDR2 SVGAGI, per germline. The V and J ends lost 7 bases and 4 bases, in that order; junction bases with no gene match: 12. The CDR3 DNA sequence: TGTGCCAGCACCACGGGAACCGGGACAGCCTATGGCTACACCTTC. The encoded protein is CASTTGTGTAYGYTF.

The chain links TRBV5-1 to TRBJ2-2; perhaps TRBD1 as D (6 bases). Germline CDR1 and CDR2: SGHRS and YFSETQ. CDR3 length equals 16 residues. The V gene lost 1 base and the J gene lost 0 bases, with 10 bases spanning the gap. CDR3 DNA sequence: TGCGCCAGCAGCTTGACAGGGTACACGAACACCGGGGAGCTGTTTTTT. Amino acids: CASSLTGYTNTGELFF.

This clonotype has a handful of counts. The rearrangement uses TRBV15 and TRBJ2-7; D is unresolved. The length of the CDR3 is 13 residues. Trimming pared 5 bases from V and 2 bases from J, leaving 10 bases between. Germline loops: CDR1 LNHNV, CDR2 YYDKDF (reference sequence). CDR3 DNA: TGTGCCACCAGCGCGCTCCGACCCTACGAGCAGTACTTC. Its protein is CATSALRPYEQYF. Looking up the rest from reference TRBV15 and TRBJ2-7 gives the full variable domain: DAMVIQNPRYQVTQFGKPVTLSCSQTLNHNVMYWYQQKSSQAPKLLFHYYDKDFNNEADTPDNFQSRRPNTSFCFLDIRSPGLGDTAMYLCATSALRPYEQYFGPGTRLTVT.

The chain combines TRBV7-9 with TRBJ2-2; tentative D call: TRBD1 (6 bases). V was trimmed by 5 bases and J by 3 bases, leaving 16 bases between them. Germline V CDR1 and CDR2: SEHNR, FQNEAQ (reference sequence). The CDR3 totals 16 residues. Written as DNA, the CDR3 is TGTGCCAGCAGCGTCCGGGACAACCCTCACACCGGGGAGCTGTTTTTT. This gives the protein CASSVRDNPHTGELFF.

There are a few counts of this clonotype. The gene calls are TRBV6-2 or TRBV6-3 and TRBJ2-7; 9 bases are a match to TRBD2. Germline CDR1 MNHEY, CDR2 SVGEGT. J gave up 3 bases and V 2 bases, and 8 bases lay outside the gene matches. There are 16 residues in the CDR3. CDR3 nucleotides: TGTGCCAGCAGTTACAGCTTGCTAGCGGGACTCTACGAGCAGTACTTC. Its protein product is CASSYSLLAGLYEQYF.

This clonotype has just a few counts. The chain uses TRBV12-3 or TRBV12-4 and TRBJ1-5; 11 nucleotides align to TRBD1. The CDR3 runs 15 residues. Losses at the gene ends were 5 bases for V and 6 bases for J; bases not matched to a gene: 6. CDR3: CASSPGTGGIQPQHF. The CDR3 DNA sequence: TGTGCCAGCAGTCCCGGGACAGGGGGAATTCAGCCCCAGCATTTT.

Only a few counts were recorded for this clonotype. The J gene is TRBJ2-3, the V gene TRBV4-1, with TRBD2 matching over 10 bases. Germline lookup yields CDR1 MGHRA and CDR2 YSYEKL. There are 15 residues in the CDR3. V was pared by 6 bases and J by 0 bases, with 3 bases of the junction left unmatched. CDR3 protein: CASRYSGGSTDTQYF. The CDR3 region has the DNA TGCGCCAGCAGGTATAGCGGGGGGAGCACAGATACGCAGTATTTT.

The chain links TRBV15 to TRBJ2-4; 8 bases are shared with TRBD2. With 5 bases clipped from V and 0 bases from J, the junction kept 12 bases outside the gene matches. Germline lookup yields CDR1 LNHNV and CDR2 YYDKDF (reference sequence). This CDR3 region has 18 residues. The CDR3 loop reads CATSPRGLAGTAKNIQYF. CDR3 in DNA: TGTGCCACCAGCCCCCGTGGTCTAGCGGGTACAGCCAAAAACATTCAGTACTTC. The whole variable domain, filled in from reference TRBV15 and TRBJ2-4, reads DAMVIQNPRYQVTQFGKPVTLSCSQTLNHNVMYWYQQKSSQAPKLLFHYYDKDFNNEADTPDNFQSRRPNTSFCFLDIRSPGLGDTAMYLCATSPRGLAGTAKNIQYFGAGTRLSVL.

This clonotype showed up just a few times. The rearrangement uses TRBV18 and TRBJ2-2; D gene uncertain. V was pared by 4 bases and J by 1 base, with 10 bases between. Germline V gene data show CDR1 as KGHSH and CDR2 as LQKENI. There are 15 residues in the CDR3. CDR3 coding DNA: TGTGCCAGCTCACTTCTAGACGGGAACACCGGGGAGCTGTTTTTT. It translates to CASSLLDGNTGELFF.

This clonotype was seen more than once but under ten times. V is TRBV7-6 and J is TRBJ1-3; D is undetermined. The CDR3 spans 14 residues. The germline V gene encodes CDR1 SGHVS and CDR2 FNYEAQ. V was pared by 6 bases and J by 0 bases, with 9 bases between. The CDR3 here is CASRSSYSGNTIYF. CDR3 nucleotides: TGTGCCAGCAGATCATCCTACTCTGGAAACACCATATATTTT.

A few counts support this clonotype. This chain connects TRBV5-5 to TRBJ2-1; maybe TRBD2 (6 bases). Germline lookup yields CDR1 SGHKS and CDR2 YYEKEE (reference sequence). The CDR3 length is 15 residues. V lost 1 base to trimming and J lost 0 bases, with 8 bases between them. Written as DNA, the CDR3 is TGTGCCAGCAGCTTGCGGGAGCCCTCCTACAATGAGCAGTTCTTC. Its translation is CASSLREPSYNEQFF.

In its sample, this clonotype was seen a few times. The chain combines TRBV6-5 with TRBJ1-2; tentatively, D is TRBD1 (5 bases). The CDR3 covers 15 residues. From germline, CDR1 is MNHEY and CDR2 SVGAGI. Trimming shortened V by 3 bases and J by 2 bases, and 13 bases separated the two germline ends. CDR3 residues: CASSYGRGVNYGYTF. The CDR3 DNA follows: TGTGCCAGCAGTTATGGAAGGGGAGTCAACTATGGCTACACCTTC.

The V call is TRBV20-1, the J call TRBJ1-2, with TRBD1 matching 9 bases. Germline V gene lookup returns CDR1 DFQATT and CDR2 SNEGSKA (reference sequence). The CDR3 spans 14 residues. The V segment lost 5 bases and the J segment 6 bases; nucleotides outside the gene matches: 10. The DNA for the CDR3 is TGCAGTGCTGGGGGACAGGGATATTTGGATGGCTACACCTTC. Amino acid sequence: CSAGGQGYLDGYTF.

This chain links TRBV3-1 with TRBJ2-5, with 8 bases aligning to TRBD2. The CDR3 totals 17 residues. From germline, CDR1 is LGHDT and CDR2 YNNKEL (reference sequence). Trimming at V came to 4 bases and at J to 2 bases, leaving 12 bases not matched to a gene. CDR3 amino acids: CASSPREGLVGQETQYF. DNA for the CDR3: TGTGCCAGCAGCCCTCGGGAGGGGCTAGTAGGACAAGAGACCCAGTACTTC.